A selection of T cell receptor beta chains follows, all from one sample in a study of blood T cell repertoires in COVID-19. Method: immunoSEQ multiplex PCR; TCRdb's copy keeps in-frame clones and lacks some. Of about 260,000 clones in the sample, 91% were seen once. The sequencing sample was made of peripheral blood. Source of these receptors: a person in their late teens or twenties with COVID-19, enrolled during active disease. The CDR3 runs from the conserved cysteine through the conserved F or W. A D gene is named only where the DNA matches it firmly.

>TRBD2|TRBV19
CASSAGVHNEQFF
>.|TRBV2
CASSEAYGTGELFF
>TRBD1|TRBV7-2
CASSRDRGLGYTF
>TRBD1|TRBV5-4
CASSLGQGVTEAFF
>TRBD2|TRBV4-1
CASSQTASGKFF
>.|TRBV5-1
CASSLGITERSGELFF
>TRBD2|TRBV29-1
CSAQPLGASGFTDTQYF
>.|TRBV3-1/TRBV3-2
CATKGEGPDEQYF
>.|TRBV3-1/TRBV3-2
CASSLPGSNYGYTF
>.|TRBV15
CATSRDRSSGLEQYF
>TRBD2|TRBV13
CASSLSSGSHDEQYF
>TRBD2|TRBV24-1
CATSDLASGRGLSYNEQFF
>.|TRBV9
CASSPGGSSYNSPLHF
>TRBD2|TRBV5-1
CASSPGLAVVQETQYF
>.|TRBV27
CASTKTGGPGPYEQYF